The 26 T cell receptor beta chains in this list originate from one sample, sequenced in a study of beta chain features in type 1 diabetes. Whole-study results and caveats: For Type 1 diabetes patients, all four CD4+ subsets carried TCRB CDR3s that were moderately but significantly shorter.

The whole isolated RNA underwent reverse transcription, so sequencing captured expressed TCRB transcripts. TCRdb's table, derived via immunoSEQ multiplex PCR, lists solely in-frame clones and lacks some. The profile shows hundreds of thousands of clones, over 11% of them singletons. These receptors lack a known antigen. The source material was naive CD4+ T cells from blood. Source of these receptors: a man younger than 35 with type 1 diabetes.

This clone was found a few times. The genes are TRBV30 and TRBJ2-2; TRBD2 is a possible D gene (5 bases). The germline CDR1 and CDR2 sequences are GTSNPN and SVGIG (reference sequence). CDR3 length equals 14 residues. V lost 0 bases to trimming and J lost 7 bases, with 12 bases between them. CDR3 sequence: CAWSVDVGIGELFF. The CDR3 DNA follows: TGTGCCTGGAGTGTAGACGTCGGGATCGGGGAGCTGTTTTTT. Full variable domain (outside the CDR3, taken from reference TRBV30 and TRBJ2-2): SQTIHQWPATLVQPVGSPLSLECTVEGTSNPNLYWYRQAAGRGLQLLFYSVGIGQISSEVPQNLSASRPQDRQFILSSKKLLLSDSGFYLCAWSVDVGIGELFFGEGSRLTVL.

The rearrangement joins TRBV6-5 to TRBJ1-3; 7 bases map to TRBD1. V shed 6 bases, J shed 4 bases, and the junction held 3 bases outside the gene matches. The CDR3 spans 13 residues. CDR1 MNHEY and CDR2 SVGAGI come from the germline V gene. CDR3 loop: CASRTTGGNTIYF. The DNA for the CDR3 is TGTGCCAGCAGAACGACAGGGGGAAACACCATATATTTT.

This clone occurred a few times. J is TRBJ2-7 and V is TRBV30; 10 bases are a match to TRBD1. The germline V gene has CDR1 GTSNPN and CDR2 SVGIG (reference sequence). This CDR3 has 14 amino acids. The ends lost 4 bases at V and 3 bases at J; junction bases unmatched: 6. CDR3 bases: TGTGCCTGGACGCTGGGGACAGGGGACTACGAGCAGTACTTC. Translation: CAWTLGTGDYEQYF.

This chain links TRBV29-1 with TRBJ2-7; 14 bases are a match to TRBD2. Looked up from germline, CDR1 is SQVTM and CDR2 is ANQGSEA. The CDR3 consists of 18 residues. V was pared by 1 base and J by 3 bases, with 11 bases of the junction left unmatched. The CDR3 loop reads CSVEVGGTSGRPYYEQYF. CDR3 DNA: TGCAGCGTTGAAGTTGGGGGGACTAGCGGGAGACCCTACTACGAGCAGTACTTC.

The rearrangement links TRBV9 to TRBJ1-4; D is unclear. The CDR3 has 15 residues. The V end lost 0 bases, the J end lost 7 bases, and 13 bases lay between the germline ends. CDR1 is SGDLS and CDR2 is YYNGEE in the germline V gene. CDR3 coding DNA: TGTGCCAGCAGCGTAGGCTGGGCAGAATTTGAAAAACTGTTTTTT. This codes for CASSVGWAEFEKLFF. The full variable domain, with the rest looked up from reference TRBV9 and TRBJ1-4, is DSGVTQTPKHLITATGQRVTLRCSPRSGDLSVYWYQQSLDQGLQFLIQYYNGEERAKGNILERFSAQQFPDLHSELNLSSLELGDSALYFCASSVGWAEFEKLFFGSGTQLSVL.

The chain employs TRBV10-2 and TRBJ2-1, with 8 bases aligning to TRBD1. CDR1 and CDR2 from the germline V gene are WSHSY and SAAADI. With V trimmed by 6 bases and J by 8 bases, 6 bases remained unmatched. The CDR3 is 13 residues long. The CDR3 nucleotides read TGCGCCAGCAGATATGACAGGGGCCATGAGCAGTTCTTC. Translation: CASRYDRGHEQFF.

This chain joins TRBV9 and TRBJ2-4; 13 nucleotides align to TRBD2. J gave up 9 bases and V 3 bases, and 9 bases lay outside the gene matches. Per the germline V gene, CDR1 is SGDLS and CDR2 is YYNGEE. The CDR3 is 16 amino acids. Here the CDR3 DNA reads TGTGCCAGCAGCGCATCGGGGACTAGCGGGGTGGGCATTCAGTACTTC. It translates to CASSASGTSGVGIQYF.

The rearrangement uses TRBV30 and TRBJ2-7, with a weak D call TRBD1 (5 bases). V dropped 3 bases and J dropped 4 bases, with 13 bases sitting between them. The CDR3 has 13 amino acids. The germline V gene has CDR1 GTSNPN and CDR2 SVGIG (reference sequence). The CDR3 bases are TGTGCCTGGAGCCAGGGCGCCCGATACGAGCAGTACTTC. It codes for CAWSQGARYEQYF.

This clone was found a few times. The V and J genes are TRBV9 and TRBJ2-4; a weak D match, TRBD2 (6 bases). CDR1 is SGDLS, CDR2 YYNGEE, per germline. The CDR3 length is 16 residues. V was cut by 1 base and J by 8 bases, with 19 bases left in between. DNA for the CDR3: TGTGCCAGCAGCGTAAGCCCCGGGACCGGAGGGGACATTCAGTACTTC. Amino acids: CASSVSPGTGGDIQYF.

This clone has a handful of counts. The chain employs TRBV7-9 and TRBJ2-1, with 7 bases lining up with TRBD2. With V trimmed by 0 bases and J by 7 bases, 6 bases remained unmatched. This CDR3 region has 15 residues. Per germline, CDR1 SEHNR and CDR2 FQNEAQ (reference sequence). In DNA, the CDR3 is TGTGCCAGCAGCTTAGCGGGAGGGCCCCAGAATGAGCAGTTCTTC. This encodes CASSLAGGPQNEQFF.

V usage is TRBV14 and J usage is TRBJ1-2; the D is unclear. The CDR3 length is 9 residues. The germline gives CDR1 SGHDN, CDR2 FVKESK. V lost 10 bases and J lost 4, with 4 bases in between. CDR3 protein: CATTYGYTF. In DNA form, the CDR3 reads TGTGCCACCACCTATGGCTACACCTTC.

This clone was observed a handful of times. V is TRBV6-1 and J is TRBJ1-5; D is unclear. Germline V gives CDR1 MNHNS, CDR2 SASEGT. The V gene lost 6 bases and the J gene lost 2 bases, with 8 bases spanning the gap. The CDR3 extends over 13 amino acids. The CDR3 bases are TGTGCCAGCAGGTTATCGGGCAATCAGCCCCAGCATTTT. Amino acid sequence: CASRLSGNQPQHF.

This clone was observed a handful of times. Here the CDR3 DNA reads TGTGCCAGCAGCGCTGACAGGGGGCTGATGTATGGCTACACCTTC. Its translation is CASSADRGLMYGYTF. The rearrangement joins TRBV9 to TRBJ1-2; 10 nucleotides agree with TRBD1. V was clipped by 3 bases and J by 5 bases; unmatched bases: 7. The V gene's germline CDR1 is SGDLS and CDR2 YYNGEE. CDR3 size: 15 residues. Complete variable domain (other parts from reference TRBV9 and TRBJ1-2): DSGVTQTPKHLITATGQRVTLRCSPRSGDLSVYWYQQSLDQGLQFLIQYYNGEERAKGNILERFSAQQFPDLHSELNLSSLELGDSALYFCASSADRGLMYGYTFGSGTRLTVV.

V usage is TRBV28 and J usage is TRBJ1-1; unclear D gene. V lost 6 bases to trimming and J lost 1 base, with 12 bases between them. This CDR3 is built from 14 residues. Germline V CDR1 and CDR2: MDHEN, SYDVKM. CDR3 sequence reads: CASSFLWGNTEAFF. The CDR3 region has the DNA TGTGCCAGCAGCTTCCTTTGGGGGAACACTGAAGCTTTCTTT.

This clone has just a few counts. The CDR3 region is CASSVGLVSYQETQYF. In DNA, the CDR3 is TGTGCCAGCAGCGTAGGACTAGTTTCGTACCAAGAGACCCAGTACTTC. This chain joins TRBV9 and TRBJ2-5; D is perhaps TRBD2 (6 bases). Germline loops: CDR1 SGDLS, CDR2 YYNGEE. This CDR3 spans 16 amino acids. The ends were cut back, 0 bases at V and 0 bases at J, with 12 bases in the middle.

This rearrangement joins TRBV30 to TRBJ1-2; 7 nucleotides align to TRBD1. CDR1 GTSNPN and CDR2 SVGIG come from the germline V gene (reference sequence). J gave up 4 bases and V 5 bases, and 16 bases lay outside the gene matches. This CDR3 has 16 residues. For the CDR3, the DNA is TGTGCCTGGGATTGGGGCCCAACGGACAGGTTCTATGGCTACACCTTC. Protein: CAWDWGPTDRFYGYTF.

The chain combines TRBV9 with TRBJ2-1; the D gene could be TRBD1 or TRBD2 (5 bases each). The V and J ends lost 4 bases and 4 bases respectively, with 15 bases between them. Germline lookup yields CDR1 SGDLS and CDR2 YYNGEE. The CDR3 extends over 15 amino acids. This CDR3 reads CASSPRRQGYNEQFF. The CDR3 DNA reads as TGTGCCAGCAGCCCGAGGAGGCAGGGATACAATGAGCAGTTCTTC.

V gene TRBV28 combines with J gene TRBJ2-2; no clear D. This CDR3 comprises 12 residues. V lost 7 bases, J lost 2 bases, and 5 bases lay in between. From germline, CDR1 is MDHEN and CDR2 SYDVKM. In DNA, the CDR3 is TGTGCCAGCACGGAAAACACCGGGGAGCTGTTTTTT. Translating it yields CASTENTGELFF.

The chain has TRBV11-2 and TRBJ2-1; 7 bases line up with TRBD2. J was trimmed by 4 bases and V by 3 bases; bases with no gene match: 6. The germline V gene has CDR1 SGHAT and CDR2 FQNNGV. The CDR3 has 15 amino acids. The DNA for the CDR3 is TGTGCCAGCAGCTTCCTTTCGGGGGGATACAATGAGCAGTTCTTC. Translating gives CASSFLSGGYNEQFF.

The chain carries TRBV7-9 and TRBJ2-7; tentative D call: TRBD2 (5 bases). V shed 0 bases and J shed 9 bases, with 12 bases lying between them. Per germline, CDR1 SEHNR and CDR2 FQNEAQ (reference sequence). This CDR3 has 13 residues. CDR3 residues: CASSLAEGAVQYF. DNA of the CDR3: TGTGCCAGCAGCTTAGCTGAGGGAGCGGTGCAGTACTTC.

The chain links TRBV6-5 to TRBJ2-5; no definite D call. The J call is in doubt because the DNA end fits TRBJ2-7 better. Germline assignment: CDR1 MNHEY and CDR2 SVGAGI. The CDR3 is 12 amino acids. For the CDR3, the DNA is TGTGCCAGCAGTTCTAGCTCCTACGAGCAGTACTTC. It encodes CASSSSSYEQYF.

The chain carries TRBV4-2 and TRBJ2-5; D is uncertain. Germline V gene data show CDR1 as LGHNA and CDR2 as YNFKEQ. V lost 0 bases to trimming and J lost 0 bases, with 14 bases between them. The CDR3 spans 17 residues. CDR3 nucleotides: TGTGCCAGCAGCCAAGACGTACAGATAAAGTACCAAGAGACCCAGTACTTC. This sequence encodes CASSQDVQIKYQETQYF.

This clone was counted a single time. V gene TRBV29-1 combines with J gene TRBJ2-5; D gene ambiguous. The CDR3 totals 14 residues. Looked up from germline, CDR1 is SQVTM and CDR2 is ANQGSEA. V lost 6 bases and J 4 bases, leaving 18 bases between the germline ends. CDR3 amino acids: CSVADTRKGETQYF. CDR3 nucleotide sequence: TGCAGCGTCGCAGACACTCGAAAAGGAGAGACCCAGTACTTC. Full variable domain (missing parts from reference TRBV29-1 and TRBJ2-5): SAVISQKPSRDICQRGTSLTIQCQVDSQVTMMFWYRQQPGQSLTLIATANQGSEATYESGFVIDKFPISRPNLTFSTLTVSNMSPEDSSIYLCSVADTRKGETQYFGPGTRLLVL.

The chain couples TRBV20-1 to TRBJ2-3; 8 nucleotides agree with TRBD2. The germline CDR1 and CDR2 sequences are DFQATT and SNEGSKA (reference sequence). This CDR3 is built from 11 residues. V shed 5 bases and J 8 bases; nucleotides not matched to a gene: 3. The CDR3: CSAPGGTTQYF. CDR3 DNA sequence: TGCAGTGCTCCGGGAGGGACTACGCAGTATTTT.

This clone was seen only a few times. This chain links TRBV2 with TRBJ2-3; the D is unclear. The V gene's germline CDR1 is SNHLY and CDR2 FYNNEI. Trimming removed 2 bases from V and 5 bases from J, with 11 bases in between. The CDR3 sequence is 14 residues long. CDR3 sequence (DNA): TGTGCCAGCAGTGAAATGTTACTTCAAGATACGCAGTATTTT. Encoded protein: CASSEMLLQDTQYF.

There are a few counts of this clone. This chain links TRBV7-2 with TRBJ1-1, with no clear D. Deletions cut 1 base from V and 7 bases from J, with 7 bases between. The CDR3 runs to 12 residues. Germline V gene data show CDR1 as SGHTA and CDR2 as FQGNSA. CDR3 sequence: CASSLVDREAFF. The CDR3 region has the DNA TGTGCCAGCAGCTTAGTGGACCGTGAAGCTTTCTTT.